The source of this TCR beta chain is a study of prognosis after radiotherapy for stage I lung cancer. In its sample, this clonotype was seen many times. Multiplex PCR in two rounds served to amplify TCR beta CDR3 from genomic DNA. Gene-specific primers for each TRBV and TRBJ gene drove first-round PCR. Each CDR3 protein is one row after TCRdb ran MiXCR on the multiplex PCR reads. The sample includes more than 25,000 distinct CDR3 sequences, 25% to 40% seen only once; the top ten take about 33%. Germline CDR1 is SGHAT and CDR2 is FQNNGV. The CDR3 consists of 16 residues. V was cut by 5 bases and J by 3 bases, with 19 bases left in between.

The sample here was PBMCs, taken before or after stereotactic body radiation therapy (not recorded which). This clonotype was sampled from a donor aged 50 or older with non-small cell lung cancer. J is TRBJ2-5 and V is TRBV11-2; D not certain. The CDR3 coding sequence is TGTGCCAGCAGCCAAACAAGCTACCATACGAAAGAGACCCAGTACTTC. Amino acid sequence: CASSQTSYHTKETQYF. The full variable domain, with the rest looked up from reference TRBV11-2 and TRBJ2-5, is EAGVAQSPRYKIIEKRQSVAFWCNPISGHATLYWYQQILGQGPKLLIQFQNNGVVDDSQLPKDRFSAERLKGVDSTLKIQPAKLEDSAVYLCASSQTSYHTKETQYFGPGTRLLVL.